This T cell receptor beta chain originates from a study of regulatory T cells in long-lasting Graves disease. General study findings and limits: There were preferences for TRBV28, TRBJ1-2 and TRBJ2-5 in persistent disease. Patients with persistent disease shared 2,500 to 3,500 public clonotypes, outpacing the roughly 870 shared by new patients.

Documented time point: persistent/refractory GD, antithyroid drugs over 5 years with positive TRAb. PBMCs were the source of the RNA used for TCR sequencing. By American Thyroid Association guidelines, Graves' disease was diagnosed in the cohort. As collected, the peripheral blood samples measured around 9 milliliters each and went into EDTA tubes. CDR1 MNHEY and CDR2 SMNVEV come from the germline V gene (reference sequence). CDR3 length equals 14 residues. V lost 5 bases and J lost 7; bases outside the gene matches: 5. Details on this clonotype: What it binds is not known.

According to the study, TCR beta libraries were built with iRepertoire HTBI primers and CDR3-region Arm-PCR. Each CDR3 protein is one row after TCRdb ran MiXCR on the multiplex PCR reads. The sample lists about 470,000 distinct CDR3 sequences; more than 20% were seen once. V is TRBV27 and J is TRBJ2-2; TRBD1 matches 9 bases. The material was peripheral blood mononuclear cells (PBMCs), obtained when the disease was refractory, from a patient treated with antithyroid drugs. This TCR was sampled from a female donor with Graves disease. CDR3 in DNA: TGTGCCAGCAGTCCGGGACAGGGAATCGGGGAGCTGTTTTTT. This gives the protein CASSPGQGIGELFF.